The 20 T cell receptor beta chains below come from one sample, sequenced in a study of identical twins (dated by TCRdb to about 2016). Receptor libraries were prepared by 5' RACE. The reads were generated on an Illumina HiSeq 2000. The raw public data were reprocessed by TCRdb itself: fastp quality trimming at Q25, MiXCR clonotype calling, in-frame beta chains only. Identical CDR3 protein sequences are pooled into one entry, listed with their most common genes and DNA. This sample comprises some 250,000 distinct CDR3 sequences, more than 9.5% of them detected only once. The ten largest make up roughly 3.7% of the sample. This sample was also put to use in a study of yellow fever vaccine responses in identical twins.

The sequenced sample consisted of memory (CD45RO+) T cells sorted from blood. According to the study, the label for this sample's cell subset or site signals: CD45RO+ enriched T cells. The receptors were gathered from a young woman in good health.

A few counts support this clonotype. The rearrangement uses TRBV5-1 and TRBJ2-1; tentatively, D is TRBD1 (5 bases). Germline V gene lookup returns CDR1 SGHRS and CDR2 YFSETQ. The length of the CDR3 is 14 residues. The V end lost 4 bases, the J end lost 1 base, and 9 bases lay between the germline ends. The CDR3 sequence is CASSAGLSYNEQFF. The CDR3 coding sequence is TGCGCCAGCAGCGCAGGGCTTTCCTACAATGAGCAGTTCTTC.

The chain combines TRBV12-3 or TRBV12-4 with TRBJ1-2; D remains ambiguous. The CDR3 spans 13 residues. V lost 2 bases to trimming and J lost 3 bases, with 7 bases between them. DNA for the CDR3: TGTGCCAGCAGTTTATCCGGGGACTATGGCTACACCTTC. It is translated as CASSLSGDYGYTF.

This clonotype was observed a handful of times. The chain combines TRBV20-1 with TRBJ2-5; D is perhaps TRBD1 (5 bases). The CDR3 sequence is 15 residues long. CDR1 is DFQATT, CDR2 SNEGSKA, per germline (reference sequence). Trimming left V 0 bases short and J 4 bases short, with 15 bases between. DNA of the CDR3: TGCAGTGCTAGAGATCACCAGGGTCCGGGAGAGACCCAGTACTTC. The encoded protein is CSARDHQGPGETQYF.

V is TRBV28 and J is TRBJ1-2; 7 bases align to TRBD1. The V gene's germline CDR1 is MDHEN and CDR2 SYDVKM. The CDR3 totals 13 residues. V dropped 3 bases and J dropped 4; count of bases not matched to a gene: 2. This CDR3 reads CASSFGTVYGYTF. The CDR3, as DNA: TGTGCCAGCAGTTTTGGGACAGTCTATGGCTACACCTTC.

V is TRBV11-2 and J is TRBJ2-2, with TRBD2 matching 14 bases. Trimming at V came to 4 bases and at J to 5 bases, leaving 9 bases not matched to a gene. Germline-derived CDR1 and CDR2 are SGHAT and FQNNGV. The CDR3 consists of 18 residues. The CDR3 DNA reads TGTGCCAGCAGCTCTACCGGGACTAGCGGGAGTCCAACCGGGGAGCTGTTTTTT. Its translation: CASSSTGTSGSPTGELFF.

This clonotype was seen more than once but under ten times. The CDR3 here is CASSFRGGTEQYF. CDR3 bases: TGTGCCAGCAGTTTTCGGGGTGGGACCGAGCAGTACTTC. J is TRBJ2-7 and V is TRBV28; D is perhaps TRBD1 or TRBD2 (5 bases each). Trimming stripped 3 bases from V and 6 bases from J, with 12 bases between. This CDR3 comprises 13 residues. Germline assignment: CDR1 MDHEN and CDR2 SYDVKM.

The rearrangement links TRBV3-1 to TRBJ2-2, with 15 positions matching TRBD2. J was trimmed by 4 bases and V by 5 bases; bases with no gene match: 5. The V gene's germline CDR1 is LGHDT and CDR2 YNNKEL (reference sequence). CDR3 length: 17 amino acids. The CDR3 sequence: CASSGTGLAGGTGELFF. The CDR3 DNA sequence: TGTGCCAGCAGCGGAACGGGACTAGCGGGAGGCACCGGGGAGCTGTTTTTT.

In this sample, this clonotype turned up a few times. The rearrangement joins TRBV20-1 to TRBJ2-3; D is perhaps TRBD2 (6 bases). The CDR3 is 15 amino acids. Trimming shortened V by 7 bases and J by 2 bases, and 19 bases separated the two germline ends. Germline loops: CDR1 DFQATT, CDR2 SNEGSKA (reference sequence). The CDR3 spells CSGGGGELITDTQYF. DNA of the CDR3: TGCAGTGGGGGCGGAGGGGAGTTGATCACAGATACGCAGTATTTT.

The gene calls are TRBV2 and TRBJ1-5; a possible D gene is TRBD1 (5 bases). CDR3 length: 14 residues. V was trimmed by 1 base and J by 7 bases, leaving 11 bases between them. CDR1 is SNHLY, CDR2 FYNNEI, per germline. The CDR3 region is CASSEGQNEQPQHF. The CDR3 bases are TGTGCCAGCAGTGAAGGACAGAACGAACAGCCCCAGCATTTT.

The V gene is TRBV28, the J gene TRBJ1-3; 8 positions agree with TRBD1. CDR1 and CDR2 from the germline V gene are MDHEN and SYDVKM. CDR3 length: 14 residues. J was trimmed by 2 bases and V by 6 bases; bases with no gene match: 3. CDR3 sequence reads: CASRHRGTGNTIYF. CDR3 DNA sequence: TGTGCCAGCAGGCACAGGGGGACTGGAAACACCATATATTTT.

This clonotype was picked up a small number of times. This chain connects TRBV28 to TRBJ1-1; D unclear. Germline V gives CDR1 MDHEN, CDR2 SYDVKM. V lost 6 bases and J 4 bases, leaving 18 bases between the germline ends. This CDR3 is 15 amino acids long. CDR3 sequence: CASRFSLGLITEAFF. In nucleotides, the CDR3 is TGTGCCAGCAGATTTAGCCTCGGGCTAATCACTGAAGCTTTCTTT.

V gene TRBV20-1 combines with J gene TRBJ2-7; tentative D call: TRBD1 (5 bases). The CDR3 is 12 amino acids. Between the trimmed V and J ends, which lost 5 bases and 7 bases, there was a span of 15 bases. Germline-derived CDR1 and CDR2 are DFQATT and SNEGSKA (reference sequence). CDR3 region: CSAPLGVWEQYF. The CDR3 region has the DNA TGCAGTGCTCCATTAGGGGTTTGGGAGCAGTACTTC.

This clonotype was seen many times. V and J are TRBV11-2 and TRBJ2-7; 10 bases map to TRBD2. Trimming cost V 5 bases and J 3 bases; bases outside gene matches: 10. The CDR3 has 16 amino acids. Germline lookup yields CDR1 SGHAT and CDR2 FQNNGV. As DNA, the CDR3 is TGTGCCAGCAGCCATTCACCTAGCGGGAGTTACTACGAGCAGTACTTC. This gives the protein CASSHSPSGSYYEQYF.

This clonotype showed up just a few times. The junction and the germline gene differ at one end; a read error may be behind it. V gene TRBV28 combines with J gene TRBJ2-7, with 10 bases that match TRBD1. Germline V CDR1 and CDR2: MDHEN, SYDVKM. The CDR3 loop spans 12 amino acids. The CDR3 nucleotides read TGTGCCAGCACCGATAGACAGGGGGCGCTTATCTTC. Translation gives CASTDRQGALIF.

This clonotype has more than one count but fewer than ten. The genes are TRBV6-1 and TRBJ1-3; D not certain. The CDR3 runs to 12 residues. The germline CDR1 and CDR2 sequences are MNHNS and SASEGT. V lost 8 bases, J lost 0 bases, and 5 bases lay in between. The CDR3 DNA sequence: TGTGCCAGCGGGAGCTCTGGAAACACCATATATTTT. Translating it yields CASGSSGNTIYF.

This clonotype was detected ten times or more. CDR3 bases: TGTGCCAGTAGATCAGCAGATGACAATGAGCAGTTCTTC. Translation gives CASRSADDNEQFF. The gene calls are TRBV19 and TRBJ2-1; D is unclear. The V end was cut by 6 bases, the J end by 5 bases, with 11 bases between. Germline loops: CDR1 LNHDA, CDR2 SQIVND (reference sequence). This CDR3 spans 13 amino acids.

This clonotype occurred many times. The chain carries TRBV7-9 and TRBJ2-1; weak D call: TRBD2 (5 bases). Germline V CDR1 and CDR2: SEHNR, FQNEAQ (reference sequence). This CDR3 region has 13 residues. V lost 7 bases and J lost 10, with 17 bases in between. In DNA, the CDR3 is TGTGCCAGCACCATAGCGTCGATCGGAGAGCAGTTCTTC. Translated: CASTIASIGEQFF.

This clonotype appeared many times. The rearrangement links TRBV12-3 or TRBV12-4 to TRBJ2-7; D may match TRBD1 or TRBD2 (5 bases each). CDR3 length equals 13 residues. Trimming cost V 4 bases and J 5 bases, with 12 bases left between them. This chain's CDR3 is CASSWGIGDEQYF. Here the CDR3 DNA reads TGTGCCAGCAGTTGGGGGATTGGTGACGAGCAGTACTTC.

In nucleotides, the CDR3 is TGCGCCAGCAGTTTGACTAGCGGGAACACAGATACGCAGTATTTT. It specifies CASSLTSGNTDTQYF. This chain connects TRBV5-1 to TRBJ2-3, with 11 bases that match TRBD2. V lost 5 bases and J lost 2; bases outside the gene matches: 4. Per germline, CDR1 SGHRS and CDR2 YFSETQ. CDR3 length: 15 amino acids.

This clonotype has only a few counts. The chain couples TRBV27 to TRBJ2-7; no reliable D call. The CDR3 has 13 amino acids. Germline V gene lookup returns CDR1 MNHEY and CDR2 SMNVEV (reference sequence). Trimming cost V 9 bases and J 3 bases, with 15 bases left between them. The CDR3 region is CASGGDDIYEQYF. The CDR3 coding sequence is TGTGCCAGTGGTGGGGATGATATCTACGAGCAGTACTTC.